The 5 T cell receptor beta chains reported below all come from one sample, sequenced in a study of T cell responses to AZD1222 COVID-19 vaccine. The data were produced by immunoSEQ multiplex PCR, yet TCRdb's version contains in-frame clones alone and is incomplete. The sample has roughly 100,000 clones, 91% seen once; the top ten hold about 48%. Source: peripheral blood, taken on day 0 of AZD1222 vaccination. The source is an adult in good health.

V gene TRBV20-1 combines with J gene TRBJ2-1, with a tentative D call TRBD2 (6 bases). The CDR3 totals 14 residues. The germline CDR1 and CDR2 sequences are DFQATT and SNEGSKA (reference sequence). V was clipped by 3 bases and J by 8 bases, with 17 bases between them. CDR3 nucleotides: TGCAGTGCTAGTGCGGGGTGGGGAACAGATGAGCAGTTCTTC. Its protein is CSASAGWGTDEQFF.

The rearrangement joins TRBV5-1 to TRBJ1-1, with a weak D call TRBD1 (5 bases). V dropped 3 bases and J dropped 7 bases, with 10 bases sitting between them. The CDR3 totals 12 residues. Germline assignment: CDR1 SGHRS and CDR2 YFSETQ. Written as DNA, the CDR3 is TGCGCCAGCAGCTCCCCGGGGGGTGAAGCTTTCTTT. Amino acid sequence: CASSSPGGEAFF.

This clone has a single count. The chain joins TRBV11-2 to TRBJ2-7; TRBD2 matches 8 bases. This CDR3 is 15 amino acids long. Germline lookup yields CDR1 SGHAT and CDR2 FQNNGV. Losses at the gene ends were 2 bases for V and 6 bases for J; bases not matched to a gene: 9. The CDR3 is CASSLSGSGPSEQYF. CDR3 sequence (DNA): TGTGCCAGCAGCTTAAGCGGGAGTGGTCCTAGCGAGCAGTACTTC.

The CDR3 sequence: CSAFDSTYEQYF. CDR3 nucleotide sequence: TGCAGCGCCTTCGACAGTACCTACGAGCAGTACTTC. The gene calls are TRBV29-1 and TRBJ2-7; weak D call: TRBD1 (5 bases). This CDR3 comprises 12 residues. Germline CDR1 and CDR2: SQVTM and ANQGSEA. V lost 7 bases and J lost 2, with 12 bases in between.

The chain is built from TRBV18 and TRBJ1-5; D unresolved. Germline loops: CDR1 KGHSH, CDR2 LQKENI. The CDR3 is 15 amino acids. V lost 6 bases and J lost 1, with 13 bases in between. DNA for the CDR3: TGTGCCAGCTCCGCGTCCTTAGCCAGCAATCAGCCCCAGCATTTT. It translates to CASSASLASNQPQHF.